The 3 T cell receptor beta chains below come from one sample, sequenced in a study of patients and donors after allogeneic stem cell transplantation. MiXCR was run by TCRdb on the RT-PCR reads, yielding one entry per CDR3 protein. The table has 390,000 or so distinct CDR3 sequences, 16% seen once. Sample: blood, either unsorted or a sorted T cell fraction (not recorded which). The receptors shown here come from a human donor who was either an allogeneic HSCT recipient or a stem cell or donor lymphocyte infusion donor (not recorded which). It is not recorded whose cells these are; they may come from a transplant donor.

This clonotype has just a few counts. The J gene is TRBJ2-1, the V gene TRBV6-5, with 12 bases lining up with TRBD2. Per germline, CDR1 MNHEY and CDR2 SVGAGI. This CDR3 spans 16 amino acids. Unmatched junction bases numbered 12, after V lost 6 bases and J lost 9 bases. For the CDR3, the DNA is TGTGCCAGCAGATACAGCCGGACTAGCGGGGAGAGTGAGCAGTTCTTC. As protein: CASRYSRTSGESEQFF.

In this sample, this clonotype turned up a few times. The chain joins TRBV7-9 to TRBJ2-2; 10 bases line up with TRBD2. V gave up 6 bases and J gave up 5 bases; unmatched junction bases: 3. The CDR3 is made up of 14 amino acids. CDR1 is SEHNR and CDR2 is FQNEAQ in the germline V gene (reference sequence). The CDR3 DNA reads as TGTGCCAGCAGATCAGCGGGAGGGACCGGGGAGCTGTTTTTT. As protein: CASRSAGGTGELFF. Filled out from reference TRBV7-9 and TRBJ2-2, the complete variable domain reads DTGVSQNPRHKITKRGQNVTFRCDPISEHNRLYWYRQTLGQGPEFLTYFQNEAQLEKSRLLSDRFSAERPKGSFSTLEIQRTEQGDSAMYLCASRSAGGTGELFFGEGSRLTVL.

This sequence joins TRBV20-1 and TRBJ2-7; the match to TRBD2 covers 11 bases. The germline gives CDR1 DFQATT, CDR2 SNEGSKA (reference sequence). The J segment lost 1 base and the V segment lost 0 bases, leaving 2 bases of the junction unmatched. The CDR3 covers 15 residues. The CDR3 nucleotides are TGCAGTGCTAGAGACAGACTAGCGGGGTCCTACGAGCAGTACTTC. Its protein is CSARDRLAGSYEQYF.